Below, 31 T cell receptor beta chains from the same sample are listed, as sequenced in a study of beta chain features in type 1 diabetes. The investigators reverse transcribed all of the isolated RNA, so they sequenced expressed TCRB transcripts. Measured with immunoSEQ multiplex PCR; TCRdb has only the in-frame clones, and not every one. In the table there are hundreds of thousands of clones, 15% to 17% of which are singletons. Sequencing was done on a sample of naive CD4+ T cells from blood. The origin of the receptors is a man aged 18-30 years in good health.

This rearrangement joins TRBV11-1 to TRBJ2-5; 12 bases agree with TRBD2. Trimming took 3 bases from V and 5 from J; bases not matched to a gene: 7. This CDR3 has 16 residues. The germline V gene encodes CDR1 SGHAT and CDR2 FQDESV (reference sequence). The CDR3 region has the DNA TGTGCCAGCAGCTTGTCTAGCGGGGGGGCCTCGGAGACCCAGTACTTC. Residues: CASSLSSGGASETQYF.

This clone was recorded a few times. The V gene is TRBV6-5, the J gene TRBJ2-3; 12 bases match TRBD1. V dropped 7 bases and J dropped 4; count of bases not matched to a gene: 6. Germline values: CDR1 MNHEY, CDR2 SVGAGI. This CDR3 is built from 15 residues. In nucleotides, the CDR3 is TGTGCCAGCAAGGACGGGACAGGGGGCGCAGATACGCAGTATTTT. Its protein product is CASKDGTGGADTQYF.

This clone was seen more than once but under ten times. The genes are TRBV18 and TRBJ1-5; D ambiguous. This CDR3 spans 18 amino acids. Per the germline V gene, CDR1 is KGHSH and CDR2 is LQKENI. Trimming shortened V by 4 bases and J by 2 bases, and 21 bases separated the two germline ends. CDR3: CASSRNSLTTGGNQPQHF. In DNA form, the CDR3 reads TGTGCCAGCTCACGAAACAGTTTAACTACTGGGGGCAATCAGCCCCAGCATTTT.

This clone was observed a few times. The gene calls are TRBV25-1 and TRBJ1-6, with D hard to call. The V and J ends lost 9 bases and 11 bases respectively, with 11 bases between them. Germline CDR1 reads MGHDK; CDR2 reads SYGVNS. The CDR3 consists of 11 residues. Here the CDR3 DNA reads TGTGCCAGTTATCCCGGGGCACCCCTCCACTTT. Protein sequence: CASYPGAPLHF.

The CDR3: CASSRGQALAKNIQYF. The CDR3 coding sequence is TGTGCCAGCAGCCGAGGACAGGCACTAGCCAAAAACATTCAGTACTTC. The chain recombines TRBV7-9 with TRBJ2-4; 7 nucleotides line up with TRBD1. This CDR3 is built from 16 residues. Germline V CDR1 and CDR2: SEHNR, FQNEAQ (reference sequence). Trimming removed 5 bases from V and 0 bases from J; junction bases left unmatched: 7.

There are a few counts of this clone. The J gene is TRBJ2-3, the V gene TRBV6-5; D is ambiguous. CDR3 length equals 16 residues. Per germline, CDR1 MNHEY and CDR2 SVGAGI. Trimming cost V 2 bases and J 1 base, with 13 bases left between them. CDR3 nucleotides: TGTGCCAGCAGTTACCCCCGGCAGGCGGGCACAGATACGCAGTATTTT. It is translated as CASSYPRQAGTDTQYF.

The chain combines TRBV9 with TRBJ2-1; 9 bases agree with TRBD2. The V segment lost 4 bases and the J segment 2 bases; nucleotides outside the gene matches: 4. Germline CDR1 reads SGDLS; CDR2 reads YYNGEE. The CDR3 has 15 residues. The DNA for the CDR3 is TGTGCCAGCAGCCCCAAGCGGGGGGCCTACAATGAGCAGTTCTTC. Amino acid sequence: CASSPKRGAYNEQFF.

This rearrangement joins TRBV9 to TRBJ1-2; D remains ambiguous. Trimming pared 4 bases from V and 5 bases from J, leaving 18 bases between. The CDR3 length is 15 residues. Germline V gives CDR1 SGDLS, CDR2 YYNGEE. CDR3 in DNA: TGTGCCAGCAGCCCCCGAGAGCATCGGCTTTATGGCTACACCTTC. Its protein product is CASSPREHRLYGYTF.

This clone was seen a few times. The identical CDR3 is also encoded by other nucleotide sequences in the sample. The genes are TRBV7-2 and TRBJ2-3; D possibly matches TRBD1 or TRBD2 (5 bases each). The CDR3 is made up of 15 amino acids. V lost 2 bases to trimming and J lost 0 bases, with 9 bases between them. The V gene's germline CDR1 is SGHTA and CDR2 FQGNSA. The chain's CDR3 is CASSLRGGSTDTQYF. The CDR3 region has the DNA TGTGCCAGCAGCTTACGTGGGGGAAGCACAGATACGCAGTATTTT.

This clone was counted only a few times. This sequence joins TRBV9 and TRBJ1-1; the D gene is possibly TRBD1 (6 bases). From germline, CDR1 is SGDLS and CDR2 YYNGEE. Trimming cost V 0 bases and J 4 bases, with 13 bases left between them. The CDR3 extends over 15 amino acids. CDR3 sequence reads: CASSVGVQGTTEAFF. The CDR3 bases are TGTGCCAGCAGCGTAGGGGTCCAGGGGACCACTGAAGCTTTCTTT.

V and J are TRBV7-2 and TRBJ1-4; TRBD1 is a possible D gene (5 bases). With 3 bases removed from V and 7 bases from J, the gap between germline ends came to 9 bases. CDR1 and CDR2 from the germline V gene are SGHTA and FQGNSA. This CDR3 contains 13 residues. The CDR3 is CASSFKGSEKLFF. In nucleotides, the CDR3 is TGTGCCAGCAGCTTCAAGGGGTCTGAAAAACTGTTTTTT.

The chain employs TRBV16 and TRBJ2-5, with D perhaps matching TRBD1 (6 bases). The V gene's germline CDR1 is KGHSY and CDR2 FQNENV. This CDR3 has 15 residues. Trimming pared 3 bases from V and 1 base from J, leaving 12 bases between. The CDR3 nucleotides read TGTGCCAGCAGCCAGTTCGGGACATCCCAAGAGACCCAGTACTTC. It encodes CASSQFGTSQETQYF.

This clone was recorded a few times. The J gene is TRBJ2-3, the V gene TRBV5-6; D is possibly TRBD2 (5 bases). CDR1 SGHDT and CDR2 YYEEEE come from the germline V gene. Trimming left V 0 bases short and J 6 bases short, with 8 bases between. The CDR3 length is 13 residues. The CDR3 is CASSLVARDTQYF. The DNA for the CDR3 is TGTGCCAGCAGCTTGGTAGCGCGGGATACGCAGTATTTT.

The chain couples TRBV18 to TRBJ1-1; D is possibly TRBD1 (5 bases). Germline V gives CDR1 KGHSH, CDR2 LQKENI. There are 15 residues in the CDR3. Trimming cost V 6 bases and J 1 base, with 15 bases left between them. The CDR3: CASSAPAGSNTEAFF. As DNA, the CDR3 is TGTGCCAGCTCGGCCCCGGCAGGGTCGAACACTGAAGCTTTCTTT. The full variable domain, in which reference TRBV18 and TRBJ1-1 provide the parts outside the CDR3, is NAGVMQNPRHLVRRRGQEARLRCSPMKGHSHVYWYRQLPEEGLKFMVYLQKENIIDESGMPKERFSAEFPKEGPSILRIQQVVRGDSAAYFCASSAPAGSNTEAFFGQGTRLTVV.

The chain combines TRBV28 with TRBJ2-7; D ambiguous. The V gene lost 5 bases and the J gene lost 1 base, with 3 bases spanning the gap. CDR3 length: 11 residues. CDR1 and CDR2 from the germline V gene are MDHEN and SYDVKM. CDR3 bases: TGTGCCAGCAGTCAATCCTACGAGCAGTACTTC. It yields the protein CASSQSYEQYF.

This clone was detected only a few times. The chain recombines TRBV2 with TRBJ1-1, with 8 bases identical to TRBD1. The CDR3 covers 15 residues. V lost 6 bases to trimming and J lost 4 bases; unmatched junction nucleotides: 10. CDR1 is SNHLY, CDR2 FYNNEI, per germline. CDR3 protein: CASRPSRTGRTEAFF. The CDR3, as DNA: TGTGCCAGCAGACCTTCTCGGACAGGGCGCACTGAAGCTTTCTTT. Using reference TRBV2 and TRBJ1-1 for the parts outside the CDR3, the full variable domain is EPEVTQTPSHQVTQMGQEVILRCVPISNHLYFYWYRQILGQKVEFLVSFYNNEISEKSEIFDDQFSVERPDGSNFTLKIRSTKLEDSAMYFCASRPSRTGRTEAFFGQGTRLTVV.

This clone has more than one count but fewer than ten. The chain uses TRBV13 and TRBJ2-3; D remains ambiguous. CDR1 PRHDT and CDR2 FYEKMQ come from the germline V gene (reference sequence). V was shortened by 6 bases and J by 0 bases, with 10 bases between the two germline ends. CDR3 length: 14 amino acids. Here the CDR3 DNA reads TGTGCCAGCAGACGAGTCGCTAGCACAGATACGCAGTATTTT. Amino acids: CASRRVASTDTQYF.

This chain uses TRBV2 with TRBJ1-4; the D gene is possibly TRBD1 (6 bases). Germline V gene lookup returns CDR1 SNHLY and CDR2 FYNNEI. This CDR3 has 14 amino acids. V shed 6 bases and J shed 4 bases, with 12 bases lying between them. CDR3 nucleotide sequence: TGTGCCAGCAGCCTCGACAGGAATAATGAAAAACTGTTTTTT. It is translated as CASSLDRNNEKLFF. Based on the CDR3 plus reference TRBV2 and TRBJ1-4, the full variable domain is EPEVTQTPSHQVTQMGQEVILRCVPISNHLYFYWYRQILGQKVEFLVSFYNNEISEKSEIFDDQFSVERPDGSNFTLKIRSTKLEDSAMYFCASSLDRNNEKLFFGSGTQLSVL.

This clone was seen a few times. This chain links TRBV6-5 with TRBJ2-2; 13 nucleotides align to TRBD2. V was clipped by 5 bases and J by 6 bases; unmatched bases: 3. Looked up from germline, CDR1 is MNHEY and CDR2 is SVGAGI. The CDR3 sequence is 15 residues long. This chain's CDR3 is CASSRLAGGSGELFF. CDR3 nucleotide sequence: TGTGCCAGCAGTAGACTAGCGGGGGGCTCCGGGGAGCTGTTTTTT.

This clone was seen a handful of times. CDR3 coding DNA: TGTGCCAGCAGCCGGGGGGAGAACGAGCAGTACTTC. Amino acid sequence: CASSRGENEQYF. This chain uses TRBV9 with TRBJ2-7, with 7 bases that match TRBD2. The CDR3 totals 12 residues. Germline CDR1 reads SGDLS; CDR2 reads YYNGEE. V was clipped by 4 bases and J by 5 bases; unmatched bases: 3.

This chain uses TRBV19 with TRBJ1-2; 7 positions match TRBD1. Germline V lookup: CDR1 LNHDA, CDR2 SQIVND (reference sequence). The CDR3 is 15 amino acids. V shed 6 bases, J shed 3 bases, and the junction held 10 bases outside the gene matches. The DNA for the CDR3 is TGTGCCAGTAGAAGGGGGACAGATTCTTACTATGGCTACACCTTC. This encodes CASRRGTDSYYGYTF.

V and J are TRBV5-1 and TRBJ2-7; 8 nucleotides agree with TRBD1. Germline lookup yields CDR1 SGHRS and CDR2 YFSETQ. The CDR3 covers 13 residues. V was clipped by 2 bases and J by 6 bases; unmatched bases: 4. CDR3 amino acids: CASSFDRGLEQYF. CDR3 sequence (DNA): TGCGCCAGCAGCTTTGACAGGGGTCTCGAGCAGTACTTC.

V is TRBV10-3 and J is TRBJ1-1; D is perhaps TRBD1 (5 bases). Per germline, CDR1 ENHRY and CDR2 SYGVKD. CDR3 size: 11 residues. V lost 10 bases and J 5 bases, leaving 11 bases between the germline ends. The CDR3 sequence: CATNQGTEAFF. The DNA of the CDR3 is TGTGCCACCAACCAGGGTACTGAAGCTTTCTTT.

This clone was counted only a few times. The chain links TRBV23-1 to TRBJ1-3; the D gene is possibly TRBD1 (6 bases). TRBV23-1 is designated an ORF whose function remains uncertain. V was cut by 4 bases and J by 0 bases, with 10 bases left in between. This CDR3 contains 15 residues. The CDR3 nucleotides read TGCGCCAGCAGTCTAGGACAGCACTCTGGAAACACCATATATTTT. Translated: CASSLGQHSGNTIYF.

V is TRBV29-1 and J is TRBJ1-2, with 9 bases fitting TRBD1. The J segment lost 5 bases and the V segment lost 4 bases, leaving 20 bases of the junction unmatched. Germline CDR1 is SQVTM and CDR2 is ANQGSEA. The CDR3 has 18 residues. The chain's CDR3 is CSVAHHGTGGKTVYGYTF. The CDR3 bases are TGCAGCGTTGCACATCACGGAACAGGGGGCAAAACTGTATATGGCTACACCTTC.

This rearrangement joins TRBV18 to TRBJ1-4; 7 bases agree with TRBD1. The V gene end was trimmed by 3 bases and the J gene end by 0 bases; junction bases not matched to a gene: 4. CDR1 and CDR2 from the germline V gene are KGHSH and LQKENI. The CDR3 length is 16 residues. The CDR3 DNA is TGTGCCAGCTCACCGGGACAGTTCACAACTAATGAAAAACTGTTTTTT. Amino acid sequence: CASSPGQFTTNEKLFF.

This clone was observed a handful of times. The V and J genes are TRBV7-2 and TRBJ2-3; 8 positions agree with TRBD2. Germline V gene sequence: CDR1 SGHTA, CDR2 FQGNSA. The CDR3 totals 15 residues. J was trimmed by 0 bases and V by 7 bases; bases with no gene match: 6. CDR3 nucleotide sequence: TGTGCCAGCATGAGAACGGGGGGGAGCACAGATACGCAGTATTTT. It encodes CASMRTGGSTDTQYF.

This clone was counted between two and nine times. As DNA, the CDR3 is TGCGCCAGCAGCCAAGGCTATGGCTACACCTTC. Translating gives CASSQGYGYTF. The chain combines TRBV4-3 with TRBJ1-2, with unresolved D. This CDR3 comprises 11 residues. Trimming took 1 base from V and 4 from J, leaving 1 base between them. The germline gives CDR1 LGHNA, CDR2 YSLEER.

CDR3 nucleotide sequence: TGTGCCAGCAGCTCCCGGGAGGGGCTGTACGAGCAGTACTTC. It yields the protein CASSSREGLYEQYF. The chain employs TRBV9 and TRBJ2-5; 8 nucleotides align to TRBD2. The DNA end lines up better with TRBJ2-7; the J call may be wrong. This CDR3 region has 14 residues. Germline-derived CDR1 and CDR2 are SGDLS and YYNGEE.

In this sample, this clone turned up a few times. The chain carries TRBV28 and TRBJ1-1, with D unclear. CDR3 length: 14 residues. Germline CDR1 and CDR2: MDHEN and SYDVKM. V was cut by 2 bases and J by 0 bases, with 7 bases left in between. This CDR3 reads CASSLRNMNTEAFF. The CDR3 DNA is TGTGCCAGCAGTTTACGGAATATGAACACTGAAGCTTTCTTT.

Comment on this clone: The sample contains more than one DNA sequence encoding this CDR3. The CDR3 protein is CASRPQGNQPQHF. CDR3 sequence (DNA): TGTGCCAGCAGACCTCAGGGGAATCAGCCCCAGCATTTT. The chain uses TRBV6-5 and TRBJ1-5, with a weak D call TRBD1 (6 bases). V shed 6 bases and J shed 4 bases, with 10 bases lying between them. CDR1 is MNHEY and CDR2 is SVGAGI in the germline V gene. This CDR3 spans 13 amino acids.